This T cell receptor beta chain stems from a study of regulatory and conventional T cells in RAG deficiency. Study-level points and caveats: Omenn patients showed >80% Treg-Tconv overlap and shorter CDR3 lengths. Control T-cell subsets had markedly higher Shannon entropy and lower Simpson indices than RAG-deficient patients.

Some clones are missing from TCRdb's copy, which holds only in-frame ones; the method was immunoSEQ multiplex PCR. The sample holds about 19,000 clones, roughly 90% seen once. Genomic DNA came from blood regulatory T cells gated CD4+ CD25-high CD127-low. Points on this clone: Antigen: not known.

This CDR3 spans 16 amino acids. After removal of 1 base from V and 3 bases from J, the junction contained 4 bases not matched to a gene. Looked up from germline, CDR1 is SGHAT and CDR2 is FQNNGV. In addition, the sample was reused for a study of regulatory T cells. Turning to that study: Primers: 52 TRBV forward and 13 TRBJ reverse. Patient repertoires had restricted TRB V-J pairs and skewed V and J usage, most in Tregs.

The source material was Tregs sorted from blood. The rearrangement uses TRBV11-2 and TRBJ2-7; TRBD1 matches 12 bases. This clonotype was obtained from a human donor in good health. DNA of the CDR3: TGTGCCAGCAGCTTAGCCGGGACAGGGGGCATCTACGAGCAGTACTTC. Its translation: CASSLAGTGGIYEQYF.